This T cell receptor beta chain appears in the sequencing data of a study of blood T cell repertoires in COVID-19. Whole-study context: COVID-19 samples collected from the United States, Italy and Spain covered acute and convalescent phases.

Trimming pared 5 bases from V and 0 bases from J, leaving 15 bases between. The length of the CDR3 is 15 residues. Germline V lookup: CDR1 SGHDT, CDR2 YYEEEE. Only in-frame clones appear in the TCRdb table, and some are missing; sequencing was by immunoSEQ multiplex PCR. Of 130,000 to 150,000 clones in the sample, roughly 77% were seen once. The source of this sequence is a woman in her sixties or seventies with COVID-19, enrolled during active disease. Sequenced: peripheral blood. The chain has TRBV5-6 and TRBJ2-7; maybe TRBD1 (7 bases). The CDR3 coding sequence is TGTGCCAGCAGGCAGGGGGGCCCCCTCTCCTACGAGCAGTACTTC. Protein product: CASRQGGPLSYEQYF.